This TCR beta chain was recovered during a study of blood T cell repertoires in COVID-19. The wider study: COVID-19 samples from acute and convalescent phases originated in the United States, Italy and Spain. In each case, the material was cDNA or gDNA derived from T cells, B-cell-depleted T cells, or PBMCs.

Trimming cost V 4 bases and J 4 bases, with 18 bases left between them. The CDR3 runs 16 residues. Looked up from germline, CDR1 is SGHTA and CDR2 is FQGTGA. As originally analysed: Estimation of nucleated cell counts was performed using reference gene primer amplification. TCRdb's table, derived via immunoSEQ multiplex PCR, lists solely in-frame clones and lacks some. Clone size and the V and J calls come from that table; the DNA yielded D and trimming. The sample contains about 260,000 clones, about 87% of which appear only once. The TCR was taken from a woman in her forties who had recovered from COVID-19. Source material: peripheral blood. This chain connects TRBV7-3 to TRBJ2-3; TRBD1 is a possible D gene (5 bases). In nucleotides, the CDR3 is TGTGCCAGCAGCTCCCCGCCAGGGCTTGTTGCAGATACGCAGTATTTT. Protein sequence: CASSSPPGLVADTQYF.